This TCR beta chain originates from a study of cytomegalovirus exposure and HLA in healthy donors. With respect to this clone: Antigen specificity is unknown.

Study-level findings and limits: Later analysis identified around 15,000 TCR beta sequences associated with HLA alleles, using a false discovery rate threshold of 0.05. Within the data, a cluster of highly shared sequence variants was likely a sequencing artifact.

This CDR3 is 14 amino acids long. Trimming stripped 6 bases from V and 4 bases from J, with 15 bases between. Germline V lookup: CDR1 MNHNY, CDR2 SVGAGI (reference sequence). The PCR made use of 60 Vbeta and 13 Jbeta primers. Data came from immunoSEQ multiplex PCR; TCRdb stores just in-frame clones and leaves some out. The table records about 210,000 clones, about 85% of them present only once. The sequencing sample was made of PBMCs. The chain uses TRBV6-6 and TRBJ1-2, with D perhaps matching TRBD1 (6 bases). This sequence was found in a woman aged 45-65 years in good health and CMV-seropositive. CDR3 residues: CASSGNRETYGYTF. The CDR3 DNA reads as TGTGCCAGCAGCGGGAACAGGGAAACCTATGGCTACACCTTC.